This passage covers 7 T cell receptor beta chains from one sample sequenced in a study of tumour-infiltrating T cells in Burkitt lymphoma. Assay used: immunoSEQ multiplex PCR; TCRdb lists only in-frame clones, some missing. The sample lists under 5,500 clones; around 80% were seen once. Input material: tumor tissue. These receptors originate from a human donor with diffuse large B-cell lymphoma. Some clones in this sample may be carry-over from other donors' samples.

The gene calls are TRBV30 and TRBJ1-5; D unresolved. V dropped 3 bases and J dropped 8 bases, with 14 bases sitting between them. The germline V gene encodes CDR1 GTSNPN and CDR2 SVGIG (reference sequence). The CDR3 is made up of 13 amino acids. Here the CDR3 DNA reads TGTGCCTGGAGGACACCCGGTTTGGAGCCCCAGCATTTT. This gives the protein CAWRTPGLEPQHF.

Turning to this clone: Just one base apart from a much larger clone, this may be a read error. Additional DNA sequences in this sample encode the identical CDR3. The chain links TRBV10-1 to TRBJ1-5; D remains unclear. This CDR3 spans 10 amino acids. Germline V gives CDR1 WNHNN, CDR2 SYGVQD (reference sequence). The CDR3 spells CASRDKPQHF. DNA of the CDR3: TGCGCCAGCAGGGATAAGCCCCAACATTTT.

The genes are TRBV5-6 and TRBJ2-3; D gene uncertain. This CDR3 has 12 amino acids. Deletions cut 0 bases from V and 8 bases from J, with 7 bases between. The germline V gene encodes CDR1 SGHDT and CDR2 YYEEEE. CDR3 protein: CASSLGLPTQYF. The CDR3 DNA reads as TGTGCCAGCAGCTTGGGATTACCTACGCAGTATTTT.

The chain uses TRBV6-1 and TRBJ2-5; TRBD2 aligns across 7 bases. Losses at the gene ends were 2 bases for V and 1 base for J; bases not matched to a gene: 7. CDR1 is MNHNS and CDR2 is SASEGT in the germline V gene. This CDR3 has 16 residues. The CDR3 is CASSEMASGFQETQYF. The CDR3 bases are TGTGCCAGCAGTGAAATGGCTAGCGGATTCCAAGAGACCCAGTACTTC.

The chain uses TRBV6-5 and TRBJ2-3; D possibly matches TRBD1 or TRBD2 (5 bases each). The CDR3 is made up of 13 amino acids. CDR1 is MNHEY and CDR2 is SVGAGI in the germline V gene. V shed 6 bases and J shed 9 bases, with 16 bases lying between them. Here the CDR3 reads CASSSSGGATQYF. Here the CDR3 DNA reads TGTGCCAGCAGCAGCTCTGGGGGAGCGACGCAGTATTTT.

This chain uses TRBV10-3 with TRBJ1-5; D might be TRBD1 (5 bases). Germline V lookup: CDR1 ENHRY, CDR2 SYGVKD. The CDR3 is 12 amino acids. In DNA, the CDR3 is TGTGCTGCGGGGGAGGCCAATCAGCCCCAGCATTTT. The encoded protein is CAAGEANQPQHF.

The chain recombines TRBV15 with TRBJ2-1, with 7 bases identical to TRBD2. CDR1 is LNHNV, CDR2 YYDKDF, per germline (reference sequence). The CDR3 is made up of 17 amino acids. Unmatched junction bases numbered 8, after V lost 0 bases and J lost 3 bases. The CDR3, as DNA: TGTGCCACCAGCAGAGATTTTTCCGGCGGGGGCTACAATGAGCAGTTCTTC. Translated: CATSRDFSGGGYNEQFF.